The entry that follows covers one T cell receptor (beta chain) sequence. The repertoire was sequenced with immunoSEQ multiplex PCR; TCRdb's copy has only in-frame clones and lacks some. This table has 150,000 to 200,000 clones, 84% appearing once. This entry is derived from a study of blood T cell repertoires in COVID-19. CDR3 length: 13 residues. V gave up 8 bases and J gave up 2 bases, with 13 bases separating them. Germline CDR1 is SGHVT and CDR2 is SQSDAQ. This chain links TRBV7-4 with TRBJ2-7, with D perhaps TRBD2 (6 bases). This sequence originates from an older woman with COVID-19, enrolled during active disease. Sequenced: peripheral blood. The CDR3 spells CASWTTATYEQYV. The CDR3 coding sequence is TGTGCCAGCTGGACTACTGCGACCTACGAGCAGTACGTC.